This TCR beta chain stems from a study of ipilimumab plus nivolumab after autologous stem cell transplantation. Overall study: The DLBCL group included primary refractory and relapsed cases. Study-wide findings and caveats: The authors say TCR, Treg and microbiome findings warrant further study.

Produced via immunoSEQ multiplex PCR; TCRdb's table is partial and in-frame only. The data contain about 12,000 clones, around 73% of them singletons. This clone has just a few counts. As yet, its antigen is unknown. Per the germline V gene, CDR1 is MNHEY and CDR2 is SMNVEV (reference sequence). This CDR3 region has 13 residues. Trimming removed 2 bases from V and 5 bases from J, with 7 bases in between. Ipilimumab, 1 mg/kg, started 14 to 28 days after autologous transplant. Patients got 3 mg/kg IV nivolumab weeks 1, 4, 7, 10, then biweekly through week 26. This receptor was obtained from a male donor with diffuse large B-cell lymphoma. The chain recombines TRBV27 with TRBJ2-1; D call uncertain. The sequencing here drew on PBMCs, taken in a trial of ipilimumab plus nivolumab as post-transplant consolidation. CDR3 in DNA: TGTGCCAGCAGTTTAAACCGGGACAATGAGCAGTTCTTC. As protein: CASSLNRDNEQFF.